These 7 T cell receptor beta chains were all obtained from the same sample, sequenced in a study of Tregs in tolerant kidney transplant recipients. Using immunoSEQ multiplex PCR, the repertoire was profiled, and TCRdb retains in-frame clones only, with some absent. The sample gives some 62,000 clones, nearly 98% of which show up once; around 0.3% is in the top ten. This specimen consisted of Tregs from blood, obtained before the transplant. These receptors originate from a human donor who received a combined kidney and bone marrow transplant.

The V gene is TRBV18, the J gene TRBJ1-1; D gene uncertain. Germline V gene sequence: CDR1 KGHSH, CDR2 LQKENI. The CDR3 totals 14 residues. The V gene lost 1 base and the J gene lost 3 bases, with 9 bases spanning the gap. CDR3 loop: CASSPLSLYTEAFF. DNA of the CDR3: TGTGCCAGCTCACCACTTTCCCTTTACACTGAAGCTTTCTTT. Together with reference TRBV18 and TRBJ1-1, the CDR3 gives the full variable domain: NAGVMQNPRHLVRRRGQEARLRCSPMKGHSHVYWYRQLPEEGLKFMVYLQKENIIDESGMPKERFSAEFPKEGPSILRIQQVVRGDSAAYFCASSPLSLYTEAFFGQGTRLTVV.

The chain recombines TRBV7-7 with TRBJ2-2, with 7 bases lining up with TRBD1. The germline CDR1 and CDR2 sequences are SSHAT and FNYEAQ (reference sequence). Trimming took 5 bases from V and 5 from J; bases not matched to a gene: 8. There are 15 residues in the CDR3. CDR3 sequence reads: CASSPRQGGTGELFF. CDR3 bases: TGTGCCAGCAGCCCCAGACAGGGTGGTACCGGGGAGCTGTTTTTT.

This clone was recorded only once. The chain employs TRBV29-1 and TRBJ2-7; 7 nucleotides match TRBD2. V lost 4 bases to trimming and J lost 3 bases; unmatched junction nucleotides: 6. In germline, CDR1 is SQVTM, CDR2 ANQGSEA. The CDR3 consists of 13 residues. As DNA, the CDR3 is TGCAGCGTTGCACCTAGCGGAATCTACGAGCAGTACTTC. This translates into CSVAPSGIYEQYF.

This clone was observed a single time. This sequence joins TRBV6-5 and TRBJ1-2; possible D gene TRBD1, 5 bases. This CDR3 spans 14 amino acids. CDR1 and CDR2 from the germline V gene are MNHEY and SVGAGI. V shed 6 bases and J shed 2 bases, with 13 bases lying between them. CDR3 in DNA: TGTGCCAGCAGCCGAGGTCAGGGAAACTATGGCTACACCTTC. It is translated as CASSRGQGNYGYTF.

CDR3 sequence reads: CASSQDSQVWYEQFF. CDR3 in DNA: TGCGCCAGCAGCCAAGATTCGCAGGTGTGGTATGAGCAGTTCTTC. V gene TRBV4-1 combines with J gene TRBJ2-1; D ambiguous. CDR1 is MGHRA and CDR2 is YSYEKL in the germline V gene. The CDR3 extends over 15 amino acids. The V and J ends lost 0 bases and 8 bases respectively, with 14 bases between them.

The chain combines TRBV15 with TRBJ1-6, with D unclear. The germline V gene encodes CDR1 LNHNV and CDR2 YYDKDF (reference sequence). This CDR3 has 14 amino acids. V was clipped by 3 bases and J by 6 bases, with 9 bases between them. The CDR3 loop reads CATSRGLANSPLHF. CDR3 bases: TGTGCCACCAGCAGGGGCCTTGCTAATTCACCCCTCCACTTT.

The chain carries TRBV4-1 and TRBJ2-5; 9 bases match TRBD1. There are 16 residues in the CDR3. Germline CDR1 and CDR2: MGHRA and YSYEKL. V trimming: 2 bases; J trimming: 5 bases; junction bases outside the gene matches: 9. This CDR3 reads CASSQSRDRVSETQYF. The CDR3 DNA sequence: TGCGCCAGCAGCCAATCCCGGGACAGGGTGTCGGAGACCCAGTACTTC.